This is a list of T cell receptor beta chains from one sample in a study of OX40 agonist ivuxolimab in advanced cancers. Clones were sequenced by immunoSEQ multiplex PCR, and TCRdb holds only the in-frame ones, with some missing. Counted here are 30,000 to 45,000 clones, approximately 79% occurring once; the ten biggest clones make up approximately 2%. The sequencing here drew on CD4+ or CD8+ T cells sorted from blood, taken in a trial of the OX40 agonist ivuxolimab. The origin of the receptors is an adult with an advanced solid tumor such as melanoma, head and neck, liver or kidney cancer. Both conserved end residues are part of each CDR3. Each record gives: J gene, CDR3 length, V gene, D gene, clone size, CDR3 protein, CDR3 DNA. A D gene is named only where the DNA matches it firmly. Rows may omit the clone size; those that give it use once, few, many or a size class.

TRBJ2-7 | 16 | TRBV4-2 | NA | NA | CSYKVRDLVGSYEQYF | TGTTCGTATAAAGTCCGGGATTTGGTCGGCAGTTACGAGCAGTACTTC
TRBJ2-7 | 16 | TRBV6-5 | NA | once | CASSYSLPDGVYEQYF | TGTGCCAGCAGTTACTCGTTGCCGGACGGAGTCTACGAGCAGTACTTC
TRBJ2-1 | 21 | TRBV21-1 | NA | NA | CASSKDPSLAGGPVSYNEQFF | TGTGCCAGCAGCAAAGATCCCTCACTAGCGGGGGGGCCGGTATCCTACAATGAGCAGTTCTTC
TRBJ2-1 | 14 | TRBV19 | NA | NA | CASSIMASRHEQFF | TGTGCCAGTAGTATAATGGCTAGCCGCCATGAGCAGTTCTTC
TRBJ2-3 | 14 | TRBV5-1 | NA | NA | CASSLTTSTDTQYF | TGCGCCAGCAGCTTGACAACTAGCACAGATACGCAGTATTTT
TRBJ2-7 | 12 | TRBV7-2 | NA | NA | CASTPDSGLQYF | TGTGCCAGCACCCCCGACTCAGGATTGCAGTACTTC
TRBJ1-6 | 12 | TRBV7-9 | NA | NA | CASSLELSPLHF | TGTGCCAGCAGTTTAGAACTTTCACCCCTCCACTTT
TRBJ2-1 | 15 | TRBV14 | TRBD1 | NA | CASRRTGAYYNEQFF | TGTGCCAGCAGAAGGACAGGGGCATACTACAATGAGCAGTTCTTC
TRBJ1-5 | 15 | TRBV15 | NA | few | CATSMGGWVNQPQHF | TGTGCCACCAGCATGGGCGGCTGGGTCAATCAGCCCCAGCATTTT
TRBJ2-2 | 16 | TRBV7-9 | NA | NA | CASSPRGWGRTGELFF | TGTGCCAGCAGCCCCCGGGGATGGGGAAGGACCGGGGAGCTGTTTTTT